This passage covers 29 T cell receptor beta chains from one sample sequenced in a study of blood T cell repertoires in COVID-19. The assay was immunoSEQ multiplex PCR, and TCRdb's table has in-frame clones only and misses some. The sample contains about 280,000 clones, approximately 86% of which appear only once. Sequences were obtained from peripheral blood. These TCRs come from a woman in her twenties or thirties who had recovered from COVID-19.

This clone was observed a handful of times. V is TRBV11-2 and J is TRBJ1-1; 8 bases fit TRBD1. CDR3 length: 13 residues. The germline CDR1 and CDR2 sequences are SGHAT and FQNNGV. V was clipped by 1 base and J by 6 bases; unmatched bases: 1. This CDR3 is CASSLGGQAEAFF. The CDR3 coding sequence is TGTGCCAGCAGCTTAGGGGGACAGGCTGAAGCTTTCTTT.

CDR3 sequence: CASSQGGETQYF. Here the CDR3 DNA reads TGTGCCAGCAGCCAGGGGGGAGAGACCCAGTACTTC. The chain combines TRBV11-1 with TRBJ2-5, with D possibly TRBD1 on 7 matching bases. Germline V gene sequence: CDR1 SGHAT, CDR2 FQDESV (reference sequence). Trimming shortened V by 5 bases and J by 4 bases, and 8 bases separated the two germline ends. This CDR3 region has 12 residues.

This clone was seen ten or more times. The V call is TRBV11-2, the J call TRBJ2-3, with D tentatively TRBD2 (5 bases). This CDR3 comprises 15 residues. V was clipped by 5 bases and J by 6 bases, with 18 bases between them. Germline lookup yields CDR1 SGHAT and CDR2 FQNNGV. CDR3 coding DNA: TGTGCCAGCAGCCGGGATTCTAGCCGGACGGATACGCAGTATTTT. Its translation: CASSRDSSRTDTQYF.

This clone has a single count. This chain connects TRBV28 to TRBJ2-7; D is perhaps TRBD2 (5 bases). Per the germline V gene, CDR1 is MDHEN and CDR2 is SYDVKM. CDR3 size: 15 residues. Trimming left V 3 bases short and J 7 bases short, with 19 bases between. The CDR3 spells CASSFSGTLMWEQYF. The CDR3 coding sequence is TGTGCCAGCAGTTTTTCGGGAACCCTGATGTGGGAGCAGTACTTC.

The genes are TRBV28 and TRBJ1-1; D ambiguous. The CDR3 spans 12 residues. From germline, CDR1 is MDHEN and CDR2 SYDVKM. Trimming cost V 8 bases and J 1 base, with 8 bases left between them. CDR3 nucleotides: TGTGCCAGCCGCCGGAGGAACACTGAAGCTTTCTTT. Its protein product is CASRRRNTEAFF.

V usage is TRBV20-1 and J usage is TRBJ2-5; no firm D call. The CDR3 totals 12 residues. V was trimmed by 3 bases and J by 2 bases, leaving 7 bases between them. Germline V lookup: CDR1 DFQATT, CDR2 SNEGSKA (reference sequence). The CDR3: CSASRYQETQYF. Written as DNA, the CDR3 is TGCAGTGCTAGTCGTTATCAAGAGACCCAGTACTTC.

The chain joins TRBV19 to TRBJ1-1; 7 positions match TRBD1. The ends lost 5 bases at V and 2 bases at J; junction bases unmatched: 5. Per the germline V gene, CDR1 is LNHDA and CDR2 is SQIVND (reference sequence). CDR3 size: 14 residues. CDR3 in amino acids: CASSPGTDNTEAFF. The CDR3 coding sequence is TGTGCCAGTAGTCCAGGGACAGATAACACTGAAGCTTTCTTT. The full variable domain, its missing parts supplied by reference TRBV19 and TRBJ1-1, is DGGITQSPKYLFRKEGQNVTLSCEQNLNHDAMYWYRQDPGQGLRLIYYSQIVNDFQKGDIAEGYSVSREKKESFPLTVTSAQKNPTAFYLCASSPGTDNTEAFFGQGTRLTVV.

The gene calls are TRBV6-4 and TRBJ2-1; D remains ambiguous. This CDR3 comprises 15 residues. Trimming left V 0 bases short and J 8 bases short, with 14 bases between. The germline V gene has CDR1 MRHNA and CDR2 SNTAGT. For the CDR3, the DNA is TGTGCCAGCAGTGACTCGAGCTCTAGTTCGGATGAGCAGTTCTTC. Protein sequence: CASSDSSSSSDEQFF.

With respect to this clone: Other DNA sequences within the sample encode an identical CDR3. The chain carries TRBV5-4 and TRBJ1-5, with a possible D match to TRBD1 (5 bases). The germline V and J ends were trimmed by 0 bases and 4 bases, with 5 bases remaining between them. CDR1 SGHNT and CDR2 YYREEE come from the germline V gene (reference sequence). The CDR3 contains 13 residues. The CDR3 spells CASSLGQNQPQHF. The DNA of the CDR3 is TGTGCCAGCAGCTTGGGACAGAATCAGCCCCAGCATTTT.

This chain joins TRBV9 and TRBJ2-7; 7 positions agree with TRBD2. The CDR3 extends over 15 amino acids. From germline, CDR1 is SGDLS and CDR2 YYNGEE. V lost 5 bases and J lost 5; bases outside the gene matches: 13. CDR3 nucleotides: TGTGCCAGCAGTTTCAGCGGGAACGAGTACAACGAGCAGTACTTC. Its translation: CASSFSGNEYNEQYF. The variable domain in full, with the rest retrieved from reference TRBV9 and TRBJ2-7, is DSGVTQTPKHLITATGQRVTLRCSPRSGDLSVYWYQQSLDQGLQFLIQYYNGEERAKGNILERFSAQQFPDLHSELNLSSLELGDSALYFCASSFSGNEYNEQYFGPGTRLTVT.

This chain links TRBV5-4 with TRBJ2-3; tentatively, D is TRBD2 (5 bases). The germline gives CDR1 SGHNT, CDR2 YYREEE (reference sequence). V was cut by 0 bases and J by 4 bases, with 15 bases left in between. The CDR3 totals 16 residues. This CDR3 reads CASSLVRPAGADTQYF. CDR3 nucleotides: TGTGCCAGCAGCTTGGTTCGCCCGGCCGGGGCAGATACGCAGTATTTT.

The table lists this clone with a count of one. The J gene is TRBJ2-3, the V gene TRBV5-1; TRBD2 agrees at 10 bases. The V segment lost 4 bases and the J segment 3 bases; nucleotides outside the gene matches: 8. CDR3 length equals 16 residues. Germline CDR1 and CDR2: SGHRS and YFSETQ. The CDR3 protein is CASSGALAGATDTQYF. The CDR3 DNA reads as TGCGCCAGCAGCGGCGCGCTAGCGGGAGCAACAGATACGCAGTATTTT. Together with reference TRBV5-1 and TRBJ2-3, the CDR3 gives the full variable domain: KAGVTQTPRYLIKTRGQQVTLSCSPISGHRSVSWYQQTPGQGLQFLFEYFSETQRNKGNFPGRFSGRQFSNSRSEMNVSTLELGDSALYLCASSGALAGATDTQYFGPGTRLTVL.

The CDR3 here is CASYLWGRLSSSYNEQFF. The CDR3, as DNA: TGTGCCAGCTACCTCTGGGGCCGACTGTCATCTTCCTACAATGAGCAGTTCTTC. The genes are TRBV7-8 and TRBJ2-1, with a tentative D call TRBD1 (5 bases). V was clipped by 8 bases and J by 1 base, with 24 bases between them. Germline CDR1 is SGHVS and CDR2 is FQNEAQ. The CDR3 length is 18 residues.

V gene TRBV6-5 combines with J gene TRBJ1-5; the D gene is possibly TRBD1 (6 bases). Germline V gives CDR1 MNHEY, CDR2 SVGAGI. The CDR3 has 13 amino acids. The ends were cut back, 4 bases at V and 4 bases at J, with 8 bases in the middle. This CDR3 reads CASSWTENQPQHF. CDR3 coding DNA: TGTGCCAGCAGTTGGACAGAAAATCAGCCCCAGCATTTT.

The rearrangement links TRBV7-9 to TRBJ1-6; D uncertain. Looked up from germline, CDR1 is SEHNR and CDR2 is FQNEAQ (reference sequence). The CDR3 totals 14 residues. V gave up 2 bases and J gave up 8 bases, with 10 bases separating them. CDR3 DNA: TGTGCCAGCAGCTTAACCGGGAGCTATTCACCCCTCCACTTT. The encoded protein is CASSLTGSYSPLHF.

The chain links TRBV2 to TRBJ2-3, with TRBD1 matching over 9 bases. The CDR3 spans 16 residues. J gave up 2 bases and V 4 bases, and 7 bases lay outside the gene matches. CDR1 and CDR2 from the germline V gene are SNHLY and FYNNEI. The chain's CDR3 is CASSGDRVGDTDTQYF. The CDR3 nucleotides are TGTGCCAGCAGTGGGGACAGGGTCGGAGACACAGATACGCAGTATTTT.

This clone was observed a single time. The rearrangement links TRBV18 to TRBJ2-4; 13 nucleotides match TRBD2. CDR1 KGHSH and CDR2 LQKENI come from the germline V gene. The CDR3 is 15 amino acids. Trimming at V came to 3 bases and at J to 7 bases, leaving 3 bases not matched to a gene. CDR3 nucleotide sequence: TGTGCCAGCTCACCGGGACTAGCGGGACCTAACATTCAGTACTTC. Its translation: CASSPGLAGPNIQYF.

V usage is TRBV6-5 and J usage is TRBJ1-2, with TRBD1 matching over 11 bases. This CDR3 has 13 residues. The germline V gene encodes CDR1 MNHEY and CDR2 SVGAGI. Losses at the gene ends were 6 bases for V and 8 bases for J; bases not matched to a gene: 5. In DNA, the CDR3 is TGTGCCAGCAGGAAAGGGACAGGGGGAGGCTACACCTTC. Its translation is CASRKGTGGGYTF.

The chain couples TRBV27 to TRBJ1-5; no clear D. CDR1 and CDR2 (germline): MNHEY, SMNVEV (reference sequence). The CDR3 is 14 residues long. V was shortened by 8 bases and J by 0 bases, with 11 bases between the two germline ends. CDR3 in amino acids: CASQTADSNQPQHF. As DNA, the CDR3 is TGTGCCAGCCAAACAGCCGATAGCAATCAGCCCCAGCATTTT.

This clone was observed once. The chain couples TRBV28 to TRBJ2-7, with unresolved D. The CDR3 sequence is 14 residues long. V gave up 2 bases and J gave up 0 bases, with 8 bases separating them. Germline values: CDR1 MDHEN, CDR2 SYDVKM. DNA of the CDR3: TGTGCCAGCAGTTTACCACTTATCTCCTACGAGCAGTACTTC. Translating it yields CASSLPLISYEQYF. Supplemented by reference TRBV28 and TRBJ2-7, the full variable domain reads DVKVTQSSRYLVKRTGEKVFLECVQDMDHENMFWYRQDPGLGLRLIYFSYDVKMKEKGDIPEGYSVSREKKERFSLILESASTNQTSMYLCASSLPLISYEQYFGPGTRLTVT.

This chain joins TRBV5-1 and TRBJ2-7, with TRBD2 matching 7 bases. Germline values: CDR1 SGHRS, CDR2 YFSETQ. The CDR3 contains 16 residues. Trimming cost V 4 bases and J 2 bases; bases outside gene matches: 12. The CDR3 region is CASSPTTSVATYEQYF. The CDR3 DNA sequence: TGCGCCAGCAGCCCCACCACTAGCGTAGCGACCTACGAGCAGTACTTC.

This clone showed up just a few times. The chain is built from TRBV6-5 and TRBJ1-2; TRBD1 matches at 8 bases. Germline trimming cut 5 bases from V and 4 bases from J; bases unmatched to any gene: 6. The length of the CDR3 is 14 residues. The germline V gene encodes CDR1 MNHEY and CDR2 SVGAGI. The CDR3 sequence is CASSPSGQGYGYTF. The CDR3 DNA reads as TGTGCCAGCAGTCCCAGCGGACAGGGCTATGGCTACACCTTC.

The CDR3 loop is CASSKDRDNEKLFF. The CDR3 region has the DNA TGTGCCAGTAGTAAAGACAGGGATAATGAAAAACTGTTTTTT. The chain combines TRBV19 with TRBJ1-4; 7 nucleotides align to TRBD1. Germline V lookup: CDR1 LNHDA, CDR2 SQIVND (reference sequence). CDR3 length equals 14 residues. With V trimmed by 4 bases and J by 4 bases, 3 bases remained unmatched.

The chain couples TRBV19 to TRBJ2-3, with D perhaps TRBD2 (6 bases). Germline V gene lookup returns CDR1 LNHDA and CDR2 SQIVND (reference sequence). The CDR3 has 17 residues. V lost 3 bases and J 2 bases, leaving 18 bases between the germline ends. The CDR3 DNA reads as TGTGCCAGTAGTATCGTCGGGGCAGGACTACACACAGATACGCAGTATTTT. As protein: CASSIVGAGLHTDTQYF.

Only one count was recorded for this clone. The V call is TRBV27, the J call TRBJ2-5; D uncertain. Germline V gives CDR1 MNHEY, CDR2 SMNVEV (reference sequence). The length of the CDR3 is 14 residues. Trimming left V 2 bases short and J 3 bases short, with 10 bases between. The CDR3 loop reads CASSLDSSEETQYF. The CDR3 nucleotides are TGTGCCAGCAGTTTAGACTCCTCCGAAGAGACCCAGTACTTC.

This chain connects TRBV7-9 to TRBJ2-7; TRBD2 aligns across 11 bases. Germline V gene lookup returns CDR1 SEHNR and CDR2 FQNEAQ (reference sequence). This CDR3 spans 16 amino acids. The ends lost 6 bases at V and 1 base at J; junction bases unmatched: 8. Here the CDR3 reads CASSLTGTSGSYEQYF. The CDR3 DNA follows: TGTGCCAGCAGTTTAACCGGGACTAGCGGATCCTACGAGCAGTACTTC.

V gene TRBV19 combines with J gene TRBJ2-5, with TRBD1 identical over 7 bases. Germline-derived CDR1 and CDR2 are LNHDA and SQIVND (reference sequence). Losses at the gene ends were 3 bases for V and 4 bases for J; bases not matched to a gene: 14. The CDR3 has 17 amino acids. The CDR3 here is CASSIVSLASGGETQYF. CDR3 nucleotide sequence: TGTGCCAGTAGTATCGTTTCACTCGCCTCAGGGGGAGAGACCCAGTACTTC.

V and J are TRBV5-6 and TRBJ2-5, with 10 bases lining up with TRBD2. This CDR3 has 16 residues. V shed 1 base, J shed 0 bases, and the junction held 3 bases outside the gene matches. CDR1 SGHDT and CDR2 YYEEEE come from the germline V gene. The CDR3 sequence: CASSLMLAGDQETQYF. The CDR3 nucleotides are TGTGCCAGCAGCTTGATGCTAGCGGGAGACCAAGAGACCCAGTACTTC.

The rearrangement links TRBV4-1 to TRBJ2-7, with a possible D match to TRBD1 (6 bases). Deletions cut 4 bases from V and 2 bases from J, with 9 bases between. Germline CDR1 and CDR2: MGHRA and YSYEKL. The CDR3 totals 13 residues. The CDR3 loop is CASSPGQTYEQYF. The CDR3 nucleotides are TGCGCCAGCAGCCCCGGACAGACCTACGAGCAGTACTTC.